These 27 T cell receptor beta chains came from one sample sequenced in a study of identical twins. Using its own MiXCR run on the 5' RACE reads, TCRdb lists one record per CDR3 protein. In the table there are around 230,000 distinct CDR3 sequences, 5.5% to 7.5% of which are singletons. This sample also appeared in a second study, on T cells expressing NK-cell markers.

Sequencing used CD8+ T cells sorted from blood. These receptors all come from a young woman in good health.

CDR3 in amino acids: CASMTGWPYEQYF. The CDR3 DNA reads TGTGCCAGCATGACAGGGTGGCCCTACGAGCAGTACTTC. The V and J genes are TRBV6-1 and TRBJ2-7; 7 bases fit TRBD1. The CDR3 totals 13 residues. Germline lookup yields CDR1 MNHNS and CDR2 SASEGT. V lost 7 bases to trimming and J lost 2 bases; unmatched junction nucleotides: 5.

The chain carries TRBV13 and TRBJ2-5, with 8 bases that match TRBD2. V trimming: 4 bases; J trimming: 1 base; junction bases outside the gene matches: 5. There are 15 residues in the CDR3. Germline CDR1 PRHDT, CDR2 FYEKMQ (reference sequence). CDR3 nucleotide sequence: TGTGCCAGCAGCTCCTACGGGGGGGCCCAAGAGACCCAGTACTTC. Its translation is CASSSYGGAQETQYF.

There are a few counts of this clonotype. The rearrangement uses TRBV6-2 or TRBV6-3 and TRBJ1-1, with 11 bases identical to TRBD1. This CDR3 spans 16 amino acids. V was pared by 6 bases and J by 2 bases, with 8 bases of the junction left unmatched. The germline V gene encodes CDR1 MNHEY and CDR2 SVGEGT. CDR3 bases: TGTGCCAGCAGCCAGGGACAGGGGGTGCGTAACACTGAAGCTTTCTTT. It yields the protein CASSQGQGVRNTEAFF.

This clonotype came up many times. V usage is TRBV12-3 or TRBV12-4 and J usage is TRBJ2-5; the match to TRBD2 covers 9 bases. With 5 bases clipped from V and 5 bases from J, the junction kept 9 bases outside the gene matches. There are 15 residues in the CDR3. The CDR3 region has the DNA TGTGCCAGCAGTCCACCGGGACTAGCTGACGAGACCCAGTACTTC. Its protein is CASSPPGLADETQYF.

The sample holds many counts of this clonotype. The rearrangement joins TRBV12-3 or TRBV12-4 to TRBJ1-5; 7 nucleotides line up with TRBD1. The CDR3 is made up of 12 amino acids. V shed 4 bases and J 11 bases; nucleotides not matched to a gene: 5. The CDR3 coding sequence is TGTGCCAGCAGTTGGACAGGTCGCACCCAGCATTTT. Residues: CASSWTGRTQHF.

Many counts were recorded for this clonotype. The gene calls are TRBV9 and TRBJ2-1, with D uncertain. With 5 bases removed from V and 9 bases from J, the gap between germline ends came to 9 bases. CDR1 and CDR2 from the germline V gene are SGDLS and YYNGEE. There are 11 residues in the CDR3. CDR3 sequence (DNA): TGTGCCAGCAGTGACTTTGGTGAGCAGTTCTTC. Translating it yields CASSDFGEQFF. Full variable domain (missing parts from reference TRBV9 and TRBJ2-1): DSGVTQTPKHLITATGQRVTLRCSPRSGDLSVYWYQQSLDQGLQFLIQYYNGEERAKGNILERFSAQQFPDLHSELNLSSLELGDSALYFCASSDFGEQFFGPGTRLTVL.

The chain combines TRBV6-1 with TRBJ1-1; D is ambiguous. CDR1 is MNHNS and CDR2 is SASEGT in the germline V gene. This CDR3 spans 16 amino acids. V shed 6 bases and J shed 1 base, with 18 bases lying between them. The CDR3 sequence: CASRSFSDRGNTEAFF. CDR3 sequence (DNA): TGTGCCAGCAGATCCTTTTCAGACCGGGGGAACACTGAAGCTTTCTTT.

This clonotype qualifies as medium-sized. This chain links TRBV4-3 with TRBJ2-7; D gene ambiguous. The germline gives CDR1 LGHNA, CDR2 YSLEER. The V gene lost 3 bases and the J gene lost 5 bases, with 8 bases spanning the gap. CDR3 size: 12 residues. Written as DNA, the CDR3 is TGCGCCAGCAGCCAGGGGATGGACGAGCAGTACTTC. It codes for CASSQGMDEQYF.

In its sample, this clonotype was seen many times. The chain links TRBV20-1 to TRBJ2-5; D perhaps matches TRBD2 (5 bases). The ends were cut back, 6 bases at V and 2 bases at J, with 10 bases in the middle. This CDR3 has 12 residues. The germline CDR1 and CDR2 sequences are DFQATT and SNEGSKA (reference sequence). The CDR3 region has the DNA TGCAGTGCCAGGACTCCTCAAGAGACCCAGTACTTC. Translated, it gives CSARTPQETQYF.

The chain carries TRBV6-2 or TRBV6-3 and TRBJ2-7; D remains unclear. V was pared by 0 bases and J by 3 bases, with 3 bases between. The CDR3 has 12 amino acids. Germline V gene sequence: CDR1 MNHEY, CDR2 SVGEGT. CDR3 bases: TGTGCCAGCAGTTACTCCGACTACGAGCAGTACTTC. It codes for CASSYSDYEQYF.

The chain links TRBV5-1 to TRBJ1-1; possible D gene TRBD1, 5 bases. Germline V gene data show CDR1 as SGHRS and CDR2 as YFSETQ. The CDR3 has 16 amino acids. The ends were cut back, 4 bases at V and 7 bases at J, with 23 bases in the middle. CDR3 DNA sequence: TGCGCCAGCAGCGCGGCCGGACCTGGGGGGTCTATTGAAGCTTTCTTT. It specifies CASSAAGPGGSIEAFF.

The chain couples TRBV6-2 or TRBV6-3 to TRBJ2-7; D is uncertain. The V end was cut by 6 bases, the J end by 5 bases, with 11 bases between. There are 12 residues in the CDR3. Germline V gene lookup returns CDR1 MNHEY and CDR2 SVGEGT. The CDR3 DNA follows: TGTGCCAGCAGCCCAACTTCTAACGAGCAGTACTTC. Translated: CASSPTSNEQYF.

The chain joins TRBV10-1 to TRBJ2-3; perhaps TRBD2 as D (6 bases). Germline loops: CDR1 WNHNN, CDR2 SYGVQD (reference sequence). This CDR3 has 14 amino acids. V dropped 6 bases and J dropped 2 bases, with 12 bases sitting between them. The CDR3 sequence: CASRGDWATDTQYF. CDR3 nucleotides: TGCGCCAGCAGGGGGGACTGGGCCACAGATACGCAGTATTTT.

The table lists this clonotype with a few counts. The chain couples TRBV11-2 to TRBJ2-7, with D hard to call. Germline V gene data show CDR1 as SGHAT and CDR2 as FQNNGV. V dropped 3 bases and J dropped 2 bases, with 8 bases sitting between them. The CDR3 covers 13 residues. CDR3 bases: TGTGCCAGCAGCTTCAGCCGGGCCTACGAGCAGTACTTC. It encodes CASSFSRAYEQYF.

This clonotype was recorded at least ten times. The chain carries TRBV7-2 and TRBJ2-1; a possible D gene is TRBD1 (5 bases). Germline V gene lookup returns CDR1 SGHTA and CDR2 FQGNSA. This CDR3 has 14 residues. V shed 7 bases and J shed 6 bases, with 16 bases lying between them. CDR3 sequence (DNA): TGTGCCAGCATTGGTCAGGGCCTAGGCAATGAGCAGTTCTTC. Translated, it gives CASIGQGLGNEQFF.

The J gene is TRBJ2-5, the V gene TRBV25-1, with a tentative D call TRBD1 (6 bases). Germline assignment: CDR1 MGHDK and CDR2 SYGVNS. This CDR3 comprises 14 residues. Trimming took 6 bases from V and 5 from J, leaving 16 bases between them. This CDR3 reads CASSYRERKETQYF. The DNA for the CDR3 is TGTGCCAGCAGCTACAGGGAGAGGAAGGAGACCCAGTACTTC.

The rearrangement uses TRBV29-1 and TRBJ2-2; D not certain. Germline V CDR1 and CDR2: SQVTM, ANQGSEA. The CDR3 runs to 14 residues. V lost 4 bases and J lost 1, with 10 bases in between. CDR3 protein: CSVAGGMNTGELFF. DNA of the CDR3: TGCAGCGTTGCCGGCGGCATGAACACCGGGGAGCTGTTTTTT.

In this sample, this clonotype turned up many times. The gene calls are TRBV12-5 and TRBJ2-2, with TRBD2 identical over 8 bases. The CDR3 runs 14 residues. In germline, CDR1 is LGHNT, CDR2 FRNRAP. CDR3 loop: CATGPSGYTGELFF. In DNA form, the CDR3 reads TGTGCCACCGGGCCTAGCGGGTACACCGGGGAGCTGTTTTTT.

This clonotype was detected ten times or more. V gene TRBV28 combines with J gene TRBJ2-1; TRBD1 aligns across 9 bases. This CDR3 contains 16 residues. CDR1 and CDR2 from the germline V gene are MDHEN and SYDVKM. The J segment lost 4 bases and the V segment lost 3 bases, leaving 7 bases of the junction unmatched. The DNA of the CDR3 is TGTGCCAGCAGTTTGGCCGGGACAGGGTTTTACAATGAGCAGTTCTTC. It encodes CASSLAGTGFYNEQFF.

This clonotype was counted a few times. The chain joins TRBV9 to TRBJ2-7, with 8 bases matching TRBD2. V lost 4 bases to trimming and J lost 7 bases; unmatched junction nucleotides: 19. This CDR3 region has 17 residues. Germline V gene data show CDR1 as SGDLS and CDR2 as YYNGEE. CDR3 sequence (DNA): TGTGCCAGCAGCCCCTCTGAAACAGCGGGGGCCCGTAGTGAGCAGTACTTC. It is translated as CASSPSETAGARSEQYF.

This clonotype was counted many times. The chain links TRBV20-1 to TRBJ1-2, with 9 bases aligning to TRBD1. CDR1 is DFQATT, CDR2 SNEGSKA, per germline (reference sequence). The CDR3 is made up of 12 amino acids. V was pared by 5 bases and J by 4 bases, with 2 bases of the junction left unmatched. This chain's CDR3 is CSAPGQGYGYTF. CDR3 nucleotides: TGCAGTGCTCCGGGACAGGGCTATGGCTACACCTTC.

This clonotype was observed many times. The V gene is TRBV5-5, the J gene TRBJ2-7; 13 bases are a match to TRBD2. V lost 4 bases to trimming and J lost 0 bases; unmatched junction nucleotides: 10. This CDR3 region has 18 residues. Germline CDR1 SGHKS, CDR2 YYEKEE (reference sequence). Here the CDR3 reads CASSVVGTSGTSSYEQYF. CDR3 bases: TGTGCCAGCAGCGTGGTGGGGACTAGCGGGACCAGCTCCTACGAGCAGTACTTC.

This clonotype was recorded a few times. This chain uses TRBV12-3 or TRBV12-4 with TRBJ1-1; 10 positions match TRBD1. V lost 6 bases to trimming and J lost 5 bases; unmatched junction nucleotides: 6. CDR3 size: 14 residues. The CDR3 region has the DNA TGTGCCAGCAGCGACAGGGGGCGAGGAACTGAAGCTTTCTTT. Translation: CASSDRGRGTEAFF.

This clonotype was picked up many times. The chain employs TRBV2 and TRBJ2-4; 8 bases line up with TRBD2. CDR3 length: 16 residues. Germline-derived CDR1 and CDR2 are SNHLY and FYNNEI. Trimming cost V 6 bases and J 0 bases; bases outside gene matches: 7. CDR3 DNA sequence: TGTGCCAGCAGGGCACTAGCGGCACTAGCCAAAAACATTCAGTACTTC. This translates into CASRALAALAKNIQYF. Drawing the rest from reference TRBV2 and TRBJ2-4, the complete variable domain is EPEVTQTPSHQVTQMGQEVILRCVPISNHLYFYWYRQILGQKVEFLVSFYNNEISEKSEIFDDQFSVERPDGSNFTLKIRSTKLEDSAMYFCASRALAALAKNIQYFGAGTRLSVL.

This clonotype was recorded many times. The V gene is TRBV7-8, the J gene TRBJ1-4, with 7 bases lining up with TRBD1. The CDR3 is 15 residues long. V trimming: 5 bases; J trimming: 6 bases; junction bases outside the gene matches: 9. In germline, CDR1 is SGHVS, CDR2 FQNEAQ. DNA of the CDR3: TGTGCCAGCAGCGCCGGCGCAGGGGGGGATGAAAAACTGTTTTTT. It codes for CASSAGAGGDEKLFF.

This clonotype was seen repeatedly, ten times or more. The gene calls are TRBV29-1 and TRBJ2-7; D gene unclear. The CDR3 sequence is 13 residues long. Trimming left V 4 bases short and J 7 bases short, with 17 bases between. Germline V gene lookup returns CDR1 SQVTM and CDR2 ANQGSEA. CDR3 region: CSVGRAAVEEQYF. The CDR3 DNA sequence: TGCAGCGTTGGACGGGCCGCGGTTGAGGAGCAGTACTTC.

The rearrangement links TRBV5-4 to TRBJ2-1; TRBD2 matches 13 bases. V gave up 4 bases and J gave up 7 bases; unmatched junction bases: 5. The CDR3 totals 15 residues. Germline CDR1 SGHNT, CDR2 YYREEE (reference sequence). The CDR3: CASSRLAGGLNEQFF. CDR3 nucleotides: TGTGCCAGCAGCCGACTAGCGGGGGGCTTAAATGAGCAGTTCTTC.